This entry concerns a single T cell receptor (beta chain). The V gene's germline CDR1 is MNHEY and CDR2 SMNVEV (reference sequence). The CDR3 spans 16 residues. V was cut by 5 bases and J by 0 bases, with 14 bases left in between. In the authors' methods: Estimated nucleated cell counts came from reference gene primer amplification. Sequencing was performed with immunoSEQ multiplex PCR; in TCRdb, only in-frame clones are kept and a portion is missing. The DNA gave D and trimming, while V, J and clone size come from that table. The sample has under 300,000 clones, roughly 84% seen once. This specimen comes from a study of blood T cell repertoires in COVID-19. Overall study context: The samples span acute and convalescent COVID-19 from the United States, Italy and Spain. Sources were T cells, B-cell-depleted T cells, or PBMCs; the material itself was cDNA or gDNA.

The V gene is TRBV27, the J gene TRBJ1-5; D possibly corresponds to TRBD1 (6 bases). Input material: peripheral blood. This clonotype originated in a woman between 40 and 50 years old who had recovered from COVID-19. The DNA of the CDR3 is TGTGCCAGCAGTCCCCAGGGACATCATAGCAATCAGCCCCAGCATTTT. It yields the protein CASSPQGHHSNQPQHF.